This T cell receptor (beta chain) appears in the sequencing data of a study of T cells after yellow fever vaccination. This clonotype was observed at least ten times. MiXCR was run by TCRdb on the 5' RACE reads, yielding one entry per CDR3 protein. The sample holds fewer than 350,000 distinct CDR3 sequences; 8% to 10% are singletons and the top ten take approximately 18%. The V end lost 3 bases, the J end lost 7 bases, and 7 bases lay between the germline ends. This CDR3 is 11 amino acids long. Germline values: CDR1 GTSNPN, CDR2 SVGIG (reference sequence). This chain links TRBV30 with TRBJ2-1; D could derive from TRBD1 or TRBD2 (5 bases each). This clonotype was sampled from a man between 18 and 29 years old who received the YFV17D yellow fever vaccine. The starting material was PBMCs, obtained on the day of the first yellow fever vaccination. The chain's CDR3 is CAWRWGNEQFF. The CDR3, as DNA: TGTGCCTGGAGATGGGGGAATGAGCAGTTCTTC.